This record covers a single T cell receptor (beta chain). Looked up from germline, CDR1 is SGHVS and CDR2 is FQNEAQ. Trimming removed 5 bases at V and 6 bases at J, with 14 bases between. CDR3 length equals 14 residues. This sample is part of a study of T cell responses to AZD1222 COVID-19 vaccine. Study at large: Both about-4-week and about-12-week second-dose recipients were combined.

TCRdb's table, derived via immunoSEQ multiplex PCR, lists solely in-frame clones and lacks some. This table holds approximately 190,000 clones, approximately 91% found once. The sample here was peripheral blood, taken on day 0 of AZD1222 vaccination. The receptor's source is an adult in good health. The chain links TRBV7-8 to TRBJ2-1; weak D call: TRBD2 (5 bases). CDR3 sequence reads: CASSPPWGANEQFF. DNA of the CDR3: TGTGCCAGCAGCCCACCTTGGGGAGCCAATGAGCAGTTCTTC.